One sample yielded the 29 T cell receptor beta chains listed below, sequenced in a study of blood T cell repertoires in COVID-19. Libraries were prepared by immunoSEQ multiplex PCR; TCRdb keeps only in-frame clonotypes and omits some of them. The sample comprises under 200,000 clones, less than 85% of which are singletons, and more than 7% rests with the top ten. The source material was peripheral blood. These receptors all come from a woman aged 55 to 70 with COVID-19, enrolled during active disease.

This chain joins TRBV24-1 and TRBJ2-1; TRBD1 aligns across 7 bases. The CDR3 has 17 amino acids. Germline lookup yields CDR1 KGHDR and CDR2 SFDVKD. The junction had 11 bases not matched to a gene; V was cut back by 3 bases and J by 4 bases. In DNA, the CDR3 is TGTGCCACCAGTGATCCCGGTGAAGGGGGCTATTACAATGAGCAGTTCTTC. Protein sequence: CATSDPGEGGYYNEQFF.

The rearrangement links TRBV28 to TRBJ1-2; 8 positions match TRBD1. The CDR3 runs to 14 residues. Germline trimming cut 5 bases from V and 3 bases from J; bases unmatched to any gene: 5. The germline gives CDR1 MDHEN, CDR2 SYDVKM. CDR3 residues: CASSGTGRYYGYTF. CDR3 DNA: TGTGCCAGCAGTGGGACAGGCCGCTACTATGGCTACACCTTC.

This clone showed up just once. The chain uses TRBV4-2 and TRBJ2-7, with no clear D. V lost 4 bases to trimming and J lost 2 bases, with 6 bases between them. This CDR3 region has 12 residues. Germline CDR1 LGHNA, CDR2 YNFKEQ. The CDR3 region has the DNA TGTGCCAGCAGCCGTGGGCCCTACGAGCAGTACTTC. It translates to CASSRGPYEQYF.

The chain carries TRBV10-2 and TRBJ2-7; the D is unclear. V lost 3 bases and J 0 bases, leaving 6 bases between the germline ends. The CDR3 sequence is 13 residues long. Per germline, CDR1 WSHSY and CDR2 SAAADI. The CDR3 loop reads CASSESGSYEQYV. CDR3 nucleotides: TGCGCCAGCAGTGAATCGGGCTCCTACGAGCAGTACGTC.

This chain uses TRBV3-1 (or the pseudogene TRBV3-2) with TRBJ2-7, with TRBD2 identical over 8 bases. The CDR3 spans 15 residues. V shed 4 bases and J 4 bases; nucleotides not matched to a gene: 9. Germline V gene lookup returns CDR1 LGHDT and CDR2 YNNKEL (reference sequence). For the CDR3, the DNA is TGTGCCAGCAGCCTCCGGAGCGGGGGTGGTTACGAGCAGTACGTC. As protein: CASSLRSGGGYEQYV.

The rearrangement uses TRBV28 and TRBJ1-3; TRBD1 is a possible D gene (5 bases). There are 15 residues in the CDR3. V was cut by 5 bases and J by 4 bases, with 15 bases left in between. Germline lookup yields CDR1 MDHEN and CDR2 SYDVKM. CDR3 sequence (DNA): TGTGCCAGCAGTCCAGGGATCGTTGGAGGAAACACCATATATTTT. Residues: CASSPGIVGGNTIYF.

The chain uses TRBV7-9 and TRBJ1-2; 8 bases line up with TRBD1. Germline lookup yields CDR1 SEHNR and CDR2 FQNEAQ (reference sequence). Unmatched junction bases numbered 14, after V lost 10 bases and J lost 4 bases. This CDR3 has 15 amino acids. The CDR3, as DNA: TGTGCCAACAGAGAGGACAGGGAGAAGGGCTATGGCTACACCTTC. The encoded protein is CANREDREKGYGYTF.

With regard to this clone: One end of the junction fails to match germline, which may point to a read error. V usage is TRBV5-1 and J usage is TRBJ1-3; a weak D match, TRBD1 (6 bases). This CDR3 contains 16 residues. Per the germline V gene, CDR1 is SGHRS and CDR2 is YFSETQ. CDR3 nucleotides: TGCGCCAGCAGCTTGGGCGGTGACGCCTCAGGGGTCCTGTTTCAGTTT. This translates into CASSLGGDASGVLFQF.

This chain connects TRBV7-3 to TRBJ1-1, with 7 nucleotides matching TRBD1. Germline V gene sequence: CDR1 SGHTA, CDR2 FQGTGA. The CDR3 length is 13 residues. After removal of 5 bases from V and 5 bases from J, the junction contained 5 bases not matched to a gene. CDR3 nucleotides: TGTGCCAGCAGCCCCACGACAGGGACTGAAGCTTTCTTT. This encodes CASSPTTGTEAFF.

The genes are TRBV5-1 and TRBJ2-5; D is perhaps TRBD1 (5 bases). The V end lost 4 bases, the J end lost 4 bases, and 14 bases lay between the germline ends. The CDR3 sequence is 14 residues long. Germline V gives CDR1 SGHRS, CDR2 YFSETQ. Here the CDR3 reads CASSPSGPPETQYF. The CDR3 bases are TGCGCCAGCAGCCCTTCAGGGCCCCCAGAGACCCAGTACTTC.

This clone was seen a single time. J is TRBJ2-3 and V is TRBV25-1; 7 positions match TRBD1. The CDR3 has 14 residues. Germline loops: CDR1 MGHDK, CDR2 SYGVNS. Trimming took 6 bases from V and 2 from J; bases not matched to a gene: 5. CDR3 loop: CASSDRAYTDTQYF. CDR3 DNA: TGTGCCAGCAGCGACAGGGCATACACAGATACGCAGTATTTT.

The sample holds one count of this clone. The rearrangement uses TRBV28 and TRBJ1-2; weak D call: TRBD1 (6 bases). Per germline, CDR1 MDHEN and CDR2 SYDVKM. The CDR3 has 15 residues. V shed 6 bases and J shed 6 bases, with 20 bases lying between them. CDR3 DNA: TGTGCCAGCAGAGAAACAGGGTTCAGAGGACATGGCTACACCTTC. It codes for CASRETGFRGHGYTF.

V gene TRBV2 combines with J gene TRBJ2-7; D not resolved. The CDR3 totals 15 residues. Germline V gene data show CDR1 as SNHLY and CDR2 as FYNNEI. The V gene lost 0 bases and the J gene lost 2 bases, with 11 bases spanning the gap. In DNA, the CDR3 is TGTGCCAGCAGTGAAGCGCAACAAGTTACCTACGAGCAGTACGTC. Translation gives CASSEAQQVTYEQYV.

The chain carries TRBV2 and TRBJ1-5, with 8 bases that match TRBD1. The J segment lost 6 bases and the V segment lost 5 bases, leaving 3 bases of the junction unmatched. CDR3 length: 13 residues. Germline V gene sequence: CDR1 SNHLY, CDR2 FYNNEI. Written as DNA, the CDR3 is TGTGCCAGCAGTTCAGGGGGCTCTCAGCCCCAGCATTTT. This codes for CASSSGGSQPQHF.

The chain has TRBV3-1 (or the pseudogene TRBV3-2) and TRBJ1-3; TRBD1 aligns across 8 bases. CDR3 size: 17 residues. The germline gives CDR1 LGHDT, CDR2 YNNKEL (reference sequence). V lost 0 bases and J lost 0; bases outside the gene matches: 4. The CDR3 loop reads CASSQDGTGLSGNTIYF. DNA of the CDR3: TGTGCCAGCAGCCAAGACGGGACAGGACTCTCTGGAAACACCATATATTTT.

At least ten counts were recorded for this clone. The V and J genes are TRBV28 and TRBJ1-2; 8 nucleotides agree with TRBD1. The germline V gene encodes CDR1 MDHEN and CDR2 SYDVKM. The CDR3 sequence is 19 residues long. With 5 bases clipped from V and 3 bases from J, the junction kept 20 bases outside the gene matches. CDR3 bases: TGTGCCAGCAGTCCTGTCTACCCCGACAGGGGCCACCCCTACTATGGCTACACCTTC. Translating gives CASSPVYPDRGHPYYGYTF.

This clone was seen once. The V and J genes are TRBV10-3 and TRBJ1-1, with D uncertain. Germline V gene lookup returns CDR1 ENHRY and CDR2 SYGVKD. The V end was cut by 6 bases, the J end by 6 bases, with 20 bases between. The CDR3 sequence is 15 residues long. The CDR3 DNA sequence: TGTGCCATCAGAGATTCGGGGTTGGGGTCCGCTGAAGCTTTCTTT. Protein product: CAIRDSGLGSAEAFF.

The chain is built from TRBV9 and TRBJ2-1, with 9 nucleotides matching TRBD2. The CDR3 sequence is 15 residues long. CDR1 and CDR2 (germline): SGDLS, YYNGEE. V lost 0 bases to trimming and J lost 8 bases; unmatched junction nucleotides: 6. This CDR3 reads CASSVGAGGPHEQFF. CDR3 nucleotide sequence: TGTGCCAGCAGCGTAGGGGCGGGGGGGCCCCATGAGCAGTTCTTC. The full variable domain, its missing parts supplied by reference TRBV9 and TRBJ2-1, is DSGVTQTPKHLITATGQRVTLRCSPRSGDLSVYWYQQSLDQGLQFLIQYYNGEERAKGNILERFSAQQFPDLHSELNLSSLELGDSALYFCASSVGAGGPHEQFFGPGTRLTVL.

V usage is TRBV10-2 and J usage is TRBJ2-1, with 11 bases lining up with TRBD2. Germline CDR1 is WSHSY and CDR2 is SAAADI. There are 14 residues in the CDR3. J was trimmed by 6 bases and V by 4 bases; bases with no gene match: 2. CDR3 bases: TGCGCCAGCAGTGTAGCGGGAGGGAGCAATGAGCAGTTCTTC. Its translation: CASSVAGGSNEQFF.

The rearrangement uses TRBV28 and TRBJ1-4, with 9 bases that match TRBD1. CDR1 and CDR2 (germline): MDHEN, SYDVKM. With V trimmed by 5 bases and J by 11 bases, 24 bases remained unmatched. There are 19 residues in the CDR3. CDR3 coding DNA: TGTGCCAGCAGTCCTGGGCCGGGACAGGGCCCGGTTGGCCTGAGGAAACTGTTTTTT. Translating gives CASSPGPGQGPVGLRKLFF.

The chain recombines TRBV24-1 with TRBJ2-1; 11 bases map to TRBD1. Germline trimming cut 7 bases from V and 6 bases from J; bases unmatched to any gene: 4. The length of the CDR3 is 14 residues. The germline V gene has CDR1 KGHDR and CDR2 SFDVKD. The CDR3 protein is CATRGQGVSNEQFF. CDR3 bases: TGTGCCACCAGGGGACAGGGGGTAAGCAATGAGCAGTTCTTC.

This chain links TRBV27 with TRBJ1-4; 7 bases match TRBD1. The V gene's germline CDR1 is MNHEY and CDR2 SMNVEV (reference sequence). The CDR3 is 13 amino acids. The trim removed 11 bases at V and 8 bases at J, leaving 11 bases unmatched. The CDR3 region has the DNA TGTGCCGTAGGGGGCAATGGTAGGGAAAAACTGTTTTTT. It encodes CAVGGNGREKLFF.

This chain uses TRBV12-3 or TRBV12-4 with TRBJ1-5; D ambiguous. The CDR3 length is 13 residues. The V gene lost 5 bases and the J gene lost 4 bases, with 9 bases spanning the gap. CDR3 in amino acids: CASSIQENQPQHF. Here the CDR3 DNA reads TGTGCCAGCAGTATACAAGAAAATCAGCCCCAGCATTTT.

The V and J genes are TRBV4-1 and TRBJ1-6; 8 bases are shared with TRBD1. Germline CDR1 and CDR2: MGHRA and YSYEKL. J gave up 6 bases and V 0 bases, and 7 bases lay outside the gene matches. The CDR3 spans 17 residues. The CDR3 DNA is TGCGCCAGCAGCCAAGATCAGCAGGACAGGGCTAATTCACCCCTCCACTTT. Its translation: CASSQDQQDRANSPLHF.

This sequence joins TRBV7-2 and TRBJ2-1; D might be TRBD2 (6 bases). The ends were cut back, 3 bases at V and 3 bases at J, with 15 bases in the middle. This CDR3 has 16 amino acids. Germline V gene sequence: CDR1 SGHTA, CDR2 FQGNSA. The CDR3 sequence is CASSFQTSRIYNEQFF. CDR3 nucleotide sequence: TGTGCCAGCAGCTTTCAGACTAGTCGGATCTACAATGAGCAGTTCTTC.

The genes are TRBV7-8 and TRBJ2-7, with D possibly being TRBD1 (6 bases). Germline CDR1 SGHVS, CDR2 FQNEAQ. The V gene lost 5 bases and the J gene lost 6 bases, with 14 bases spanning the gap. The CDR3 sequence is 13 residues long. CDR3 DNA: TGTGCCAGCAGCCTATACAGGGAAGGCGAGCAGTACTTC. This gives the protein CASSLYREGEQYF.

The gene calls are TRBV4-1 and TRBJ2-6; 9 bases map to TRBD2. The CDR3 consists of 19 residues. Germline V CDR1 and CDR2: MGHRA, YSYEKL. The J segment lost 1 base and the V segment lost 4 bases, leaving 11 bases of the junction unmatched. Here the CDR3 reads CASSRETSGYESGANVLTF. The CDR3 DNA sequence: TGCGCCAGCAGCCGCGAAACTAGCGGGTATGAGTCTGGGGCCAACGTCCTGACTTTC.

The CDR3 bases are TGTGCCAGCAGCCCCCGACATAGAGAGACCCAGTACTTC. Protein product: CASSPRHRETQYF. The chain couples TRBV5-4 to TRBJ2-5; D gene uncertain. Trimming removed 4 bases from V and 4 bases from J, with 11 bases in between. Per the germline V gene, CDR1 is SGHNT and CDR2 is YYREEE (reference sequence). The CDR3 is made up of 13 amino acids.

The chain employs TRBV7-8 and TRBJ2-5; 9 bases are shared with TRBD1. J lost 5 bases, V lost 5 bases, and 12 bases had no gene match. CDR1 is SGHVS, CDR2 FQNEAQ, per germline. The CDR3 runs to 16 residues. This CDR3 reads CASSTSGQGIQETQYF. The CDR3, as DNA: TGTGCCAGCAGCACTTCGGGACAGGGCATCCAGGAGACCCAGTACTTC.